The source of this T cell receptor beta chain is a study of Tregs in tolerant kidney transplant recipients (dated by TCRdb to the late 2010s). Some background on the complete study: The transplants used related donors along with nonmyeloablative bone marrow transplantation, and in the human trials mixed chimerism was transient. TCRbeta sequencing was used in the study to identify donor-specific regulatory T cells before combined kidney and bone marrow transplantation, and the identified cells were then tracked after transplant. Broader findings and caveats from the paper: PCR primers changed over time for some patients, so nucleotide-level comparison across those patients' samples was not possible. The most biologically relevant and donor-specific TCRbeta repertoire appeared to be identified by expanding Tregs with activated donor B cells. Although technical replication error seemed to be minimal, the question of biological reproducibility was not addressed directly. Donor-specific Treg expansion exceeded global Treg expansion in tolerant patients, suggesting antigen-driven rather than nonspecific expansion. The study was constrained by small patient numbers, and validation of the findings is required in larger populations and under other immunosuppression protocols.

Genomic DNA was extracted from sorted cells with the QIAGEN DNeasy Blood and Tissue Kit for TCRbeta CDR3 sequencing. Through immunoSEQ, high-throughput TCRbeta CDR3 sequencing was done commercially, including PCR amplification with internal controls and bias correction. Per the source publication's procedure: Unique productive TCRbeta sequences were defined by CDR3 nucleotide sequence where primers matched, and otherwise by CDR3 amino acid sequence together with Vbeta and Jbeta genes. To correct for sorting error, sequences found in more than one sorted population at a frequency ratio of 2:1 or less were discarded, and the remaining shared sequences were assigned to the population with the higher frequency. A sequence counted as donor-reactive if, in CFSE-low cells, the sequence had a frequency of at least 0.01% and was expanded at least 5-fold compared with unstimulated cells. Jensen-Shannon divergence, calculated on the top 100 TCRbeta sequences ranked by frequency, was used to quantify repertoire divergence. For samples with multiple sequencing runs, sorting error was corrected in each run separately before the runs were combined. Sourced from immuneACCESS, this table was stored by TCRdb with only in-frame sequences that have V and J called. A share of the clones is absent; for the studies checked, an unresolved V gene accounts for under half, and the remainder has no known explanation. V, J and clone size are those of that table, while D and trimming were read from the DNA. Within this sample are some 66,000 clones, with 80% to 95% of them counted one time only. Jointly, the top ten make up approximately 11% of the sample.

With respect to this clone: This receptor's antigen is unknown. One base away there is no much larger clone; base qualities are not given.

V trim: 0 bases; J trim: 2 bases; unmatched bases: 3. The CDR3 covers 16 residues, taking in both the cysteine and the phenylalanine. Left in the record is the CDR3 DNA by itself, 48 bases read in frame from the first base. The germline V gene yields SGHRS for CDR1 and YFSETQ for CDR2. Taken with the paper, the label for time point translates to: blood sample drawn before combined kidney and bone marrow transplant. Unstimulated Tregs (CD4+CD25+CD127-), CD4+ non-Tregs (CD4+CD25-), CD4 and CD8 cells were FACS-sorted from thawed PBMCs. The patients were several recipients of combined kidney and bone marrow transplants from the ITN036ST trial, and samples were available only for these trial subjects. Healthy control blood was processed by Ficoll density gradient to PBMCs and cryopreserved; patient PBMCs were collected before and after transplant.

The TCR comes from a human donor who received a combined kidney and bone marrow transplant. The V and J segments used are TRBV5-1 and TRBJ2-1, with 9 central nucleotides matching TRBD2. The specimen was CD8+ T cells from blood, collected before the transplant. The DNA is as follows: TGCGCCAGCAGCTTGGCCGCGGGGGGGCCCTACAATGAGCAGTTCTTC. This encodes CASSLAAGGPYNEQFF.